This TCR beta chain emerged from a study of T cells of healthy individuals. TCRdb re-called the 5' RACE reads through MiXCR, storing one row per CDR3 protein. The sample has about 82,000 distinct CDR3 sequences; about 5% are singletons. This clonotype has only a few counts. The final CDR3 position lacks the conserved phenylalanine or tryptophan, pointing to a likely read error. Germline V gives CDR1 SGHNT, CDR2 YYREEE (reference sequence). The CDR3 loop spans 16 amino acids. V lost 4 bases, J lost 2 bases, and 18 bases lay in between. This TCR derives from a female donor in good health. V gene TRBV5-4 combines with J gene TRBJ1-2, with D possibly TRBD1 on 6 matching bases. CDR3 protein: CASSLSGEGANYGYTL. DNA of the CDR3: TGTGCCAGCAGCCTCTCAGGGGAAGGGGCGAACTATGGCTACACCTTA.